Below, 23 T cell receptor beta chains from the same sample are listed, as sequenced in a study of identical twins. TCRdb passed the 5' RACE reads through MiXCR, listing each CDR3 protein once. The table includes about 1.7 million distinct CDR3 sequences, under 35% detected once. Material for sequencing was cord blood. The receptors originated from a newborn girl in good health.

This clonotype was seen only a few times. The rearrangement joins TRBV6-1 to TRBJ2-1; D gene unclear. In germline, CDR1 is MNHNS, CDR2 SASEGT. The CDR3 totals 8 residues. Trimming removed 5 bases at V and 14 bases at J, with 4 bases between. The CDR3 coding sequence is TGTGCCAGCAGTAAGGAGTTCTTC. Amino acids: CASSKEFF.

This clonotype was detected only a few times. The chain couples TRBV4-2 to TRBJ2-3, with 7 positions matching TRBD2. This CDR3 contains 19 residues. After removal of 2 bases from V and 0 bases from J, the junction contained 14 bases not matched to a gene. The germline V gene has CDR1 LGHNA and CDR2 YNFKEQ. The CDR3 nucleotides are TGTGCCAGCAGCCAAAGGGGACTATGGGACTTCCCTAGCACAGATACGCAGTATTTT. Its protein product is CASSQRGLWDFPSTDTQYF.

This rearrangement joins TRBV5-1 to TRBJ2-1; tentatively, D is TRBD2 (5 bases). Germline V gene data show CDR1 as SGHRS and CDR2 as YFSETQ. The CDR3 sequence is 15 residues long. Trimming removed 1 base from V and 4 bases from J, with 12 bases in between. For the CDR3, the DNA is TGCGCCAGCAGCTTGCCGGGGTTGTGGTACAATGAGCAGTTCTTC. Its translation: CASSLPGLWYNEQFF.

This clonotype was observed many times. The chain has TRBV20-1 and TRBJ2-7; D unresolved. The CDR3 runs 10 residues. Per germline, CDR1 DFQATT and CDR2 SNEGSKA (reference sequence). The V and J ends lost 3 bases and 0 bases respectively, with 0 bases between them. The CDR3, as DNA: TGCAGTGCTAGCTCCTACGAGCAGTACTTC. Translated: CSASSYEQYF.

This clonotype has ten or more counts. The chain carries TRBV7-2 and TRBJ2-1; D remains ambiguous. The J call may not be correct, given that the DNA end is closer to TRBJ2-7. The length of the CDR3 is 13 residues. Germline values: CDR1 SGHTA, CDR2 FQGNSA. CDR3: CASSLAGYNEQYF. CDR3 in DNA: TGTGCCAGCAGCTTAGCGGGTTACAATGAGCAGTACTTC.

This clonotype appeared a few times. The CDR3 loop is CASSLGPSGTVSFYEQYF. Written as DNA, the CDR3 is TGTGCCAGCAGCTTAGGTCCATCCGGGACAGTGAGTTTCTACGAGCAGTACTTC. The chain links TRBV11-2 to TRBJ2-7, with 7 bases matching TRBD1. Germline V CDR1 and CDR2: SGHAT, FQNNGV. V lost 1 base and J lost 3; bases outside the gene matches: 15. The CDR3 contains 18 residues.

The sample holds a few counts of this clonotype. V usage is TRBV6-1 and J usage is TRBJ1-1; weak D call: TRBD1 (5 bases). Germline assignment: CDR1 MNHNS and CDR2 SASEGT. This CDR3 comprises 12 residues. Trimming pared 5 bases from V and 10 bases from J, leaving 14 bases between. The CDR3 nucleotides are TGTGCCAGCAGTAGATCCTCGGGGCGAGCTTTCTTT. As protein: CASSRSSGRAFF.

A few counts support this clonotype. V gene TRBV5-1 combines with J gene TRBJ2-2, with TRBD2 identical over 7 bases. The CDR3 sequence is 18 residues long. Losses at the gene ends were 0 bases for V and 4 bases for J; bases not matched to a gene: 12. CDR1 and CDR2 from the germline V gene are SGHRS and YFSETQ. The CDR3 sequence: CASSLGSSGDFSTGELFF. CDR3 bases: TGCGCCAGCAGCTTGGGGTCTAGCGGAGATTTCAGCACCGGGGAGCTGTTTTTT. Variable domain in full (rest from reference TRBV5-1 and TRBJ2-2): KAGVTQTPRYLIKTRGQQVTLSCSPISGHRSVSWYQQTPGQGLQFLFEYFSETQRNKGNFPGRFSGRQFSNSRSEMNVSTLELGDSALYLCASSLGSSGDFSTGELFFGEGSRLTVL.

This clonotype was picked up many times. This sequence joins TRBV20-1 and TRBJ2-7; D might be TRBD2 (5 bases). The CDR3 loop spans 12 amino acids. V was pared by 8 bases and J by 1 base, with 12 bases between. From germline, CDR1 is DFQATT and CDR2 SNEGSKA (reference sequence). The CDR3 DNA reads as TGCAGTCCCAGCGGCGGATCCTACGAGCAGTACTTC. This encodes CSPSGGSYEQYF.

This clonotype was seen only once. One base away lies a much larger clone, so this may be a sequencing read error. The rearrangement uses TRBV10-3 and TRBJ1-1; D call uncertain. The CDR3 runs to 13 residues. Germline V lookup: CDR1 ENHRY, CDR2 SYGVKD. This CDR3 reads CAISESTNTEALF. The CDR3 coding sequence is TGTGCCATCAGTGAGTCGACGAACACTGAAGCTTTATTT.

This clonotype was counted between two and nine times. The chain links TRBV2 to TRBJ2-5, with a possible D match to TRBD2 (5 bases). Germline V CDR1 and CDR2: SNHLY, FYNNEI. V dropped 8 bases and J dropped 5 bases, with 18 bases sitting between them. This CDR3 spans 14 amino acids. This CDR3 is CASGRTALVETQYF. The CDR3 nucleotides are TGTGCCAGCGGGCGGACTGCCCTAGTCGAGACCCAGTACTTC.

This clonotype appeared many times. The CDR3 loop reads CSARQGSYGYTF. The CDR3 coding sequence is TGCAGTGCTAGACAGGGGAGCTATGGCTACACCTTC. The chain links TRBV20-1 to TRBJ1-2; the D gene is possibly TRBD1 (6 bases). This CDR3 contains 12 residues. CDR1 DFQATT and CDR2 SNEGSKA come from the germline V gene (reference sequence). V was shortened by 2 bases and J by 4 bases, with 8 bases between the two germline ends.

The V and J genes are TRBV12-3 or TRBV12-4 and TRBJ2-5; D unclear. V lost 6 bases, J lost 2 bases, and 10 bases lay in between. This CDR3 is 13 amino acids long. CDR3 residues: CASSNTVQETQYF. As DNA, the CDR3 is TGTGCCAGCAGCAACACGGTACAAGAGACCCAGTACTTC.

The gene calls are TRBV15 and TRBJ2-4; D is unresolved. Germline V CDR1 and CDR2: LNHNV, YYDKDF (reference sequence). The CDR3 has 16 amino acids. Trimming took 1 base from V and 0 from J, leaving 10 bases between them. The DNA of the CDR3 is TGTGCCACCAGCAGAGGTGATTTTATAGCCAAAAACATTCAGTACTTC. Its protein product is CATSRGDFIAKNIQYF. The complete variable domain, with remaining parts taken from reference TRBV15 and TRBJ2-4, reads DAMVIQNPRYQVTQFGKPVTLSCSQTLNHNVMYWYQQKSSQAPKLLFHYYDKDFNNEADTPDNFQSRRPNTSFCFLDIRSPGLGDTAMYLCATSRGDFIAKNIQYFGAGTRLSVL.

The rearrangement links TRBV20-1 to TRBJ1-5; 8 bases are a match to TRBD1. Germline V gives CDR1 DFQATT, CDR2 SNEGSKA (reference sequence). V trimming: 3 bases; J trimming: 4 bases; junction bases outside the gene matches: 8. This CDR3 is 15 amino acids long. DNA of the CDR3: TGCAGTGCTAGGATTTCCCAGGGGGCAAATCAGCCCCAGCATTTT. It codes for CSARISQGANQPQHF.

The chain is built from TRBV7-2 and TRBJ2-1; D gene uncertain. The CDR3 spans 15 residues. Germline V lookup: CDR1 SGHTA, CDR2 FQGNSA. Between the trimmed V and J ends, which lost 0 bases and 3 bases, there was a span of 9 bases. The CDR3 bases are TGTGCCAGCAGCTTAGCCTCTCTCCTCTACAATGAGCAGTTCTTC. Its translation: CASSLASLLYNEQFF.

Here the CDR3 reads CASSLVAPGGPNYGYTF. The CDR3 DNA reads as TGCGCCAGCAGCTTGGTAGCTCCGGGAGGACCTAACTATGGCTACACCTTC. V gene TRBV5-1 combines with J gene TRBJ1-2; D uncertain. The V gene's germline CDR1 is SGHRS and CDR2 YFSETQ. CDR3 length equals 17 residues. V was trimmed by 0 bases and J by 0 bases, leaving 15 bases between them.

Of note for this clonotype: At one end, the junction sequence differs from germline, possibly due to a read error. The V and J genes are TRBV12-3 or TRBV12-4 and TRBJ1-5; D ambiguous. This CDR3 has 15 residues. DNA of the CDR3: TGTGCCAGCAGTACCTCTCACACCAGCAACCAGCCCCAGCATTTT. It translates to CASSTSHTSNQPQHF.

The chain recombines TRBV20-1 with TRBJ1-2, with 10 bases fitting TRBD1. The CDR3 is 13 amino acids. Trimming removed 1 base from V and 8 bases from J; junction bases left unmatched: 4. Germline assignment: CDR1 DFQATT and CDR2 SNEGSKA (reference sequence). CDR3 in amino acids: CSARVGQGDGYTF. The CDR3 region has the DNA TGCAGTGCTAGAGTCGGACAGGGGGACGGCTACACCTTC.

The chain is built from TRBV7-9 and TRBJ2-3; D is possibly TRBD1 (5 bases). Germline CDR1 is SEHNR and CDR2 is FQNEAQ (reference sequence). This CDR3 comprises 13 residues. Between the trimmed V and J ends, which lost 8 bases and 7 bases, there was a span of 16 bases. The CDR3 loop is CASWGPDANTQYF. The DNA of the CDR3 is TGTGCCAGCTGGGGCCCGGACGCGAATACGCAGTATTTT.

The J gene is TRBJ2-7, the V gene TRBV27, with D tentatively TRBD1 (5 bases). CDR1 MNHEY and CDR2 SMNVEV come from the germline V gene (reference sequence). The CDR3 sequence is 12 residues long. With 5 bases removed from V and 5 bases from J, the gap between germline ends came to 10 bases. CDR3 nucleotides: TGTGCCAGCAGTGCCGGACAAAACGAGCAGTACTTC. It specifies CASSAGQNEQYF.

Worth noting for this clonotype: Its ends do not fully match the called genes, so a read error is possible. The gene calls are TRBV5-5 and TRBJ1-2, with D tentatively TRBD1 (5 bases). This CDR3 is 15 amino acids long. Germline CDR1 reads SGHKS; CDR2 reads YYEKEE (reference sequence). Here the CDR3 DNA reads TGTGCCAGCAGCTTCCGGCTCAGGGCTAGCTATGGCCACACCTTC. The encoded protein is CASSFRLRASYGHTF.

The CDR3 DNA reads TGTGCCAGCAGTGATCGGGGCCTATATAATTCACCCCTCCACTTT. Translation gives CASSDRGLYNSPLHF. V usage is TRBV25-1 and J usage is TRBJ1-6, with D possibly TRBD1 on 5 matching bases. Germline CDR1 reads MGHDK; CDR2 reads SYGVNS. The CDR3 consists of 15 residues. V was trimmed by 3 bases and J by 4 bases, leaving 10 bases between them.